This TCR beta chain was identified in a study of siplizumab effects on memory and regulatory T cells (dated by TCRdb to the late 2010s). Study-level background: The study examined how the anti-CD2 antibody siplizumab affects alloreactive T-cell subsets in allogeneic mixed lymphocyte reactions built from human PBMCs.

The germline V and J ends show losses of 6 bases and 4 bases respectively, and no gene match explains 6 bases of the junction. Taken from the germline V gene (reference sequence), the CDR1 and CDR2 loops are MNHNY and SVGAGI. There are 15 amino acids in the CDR3, from cysteine to phenylalanine inclusive. Only the CDR3 part of the read is kept: 45 bases, read in frame from the first base. Libraries were constructed by the immunoSEQ multiplex PCR assay. The deep sequencing platform assayed around 10^5 TCR templates per sample. Genomic DNA extracted from sorted T cells was used for TCRbeta CDR3 sequencing. From the authors' description of their analysis: The R programming language was used for clonal analysis of the TCRbeta CDR3 data. Unstimulated samples were compared with post-reaction CFSE-low samples to define alloreactive CD4+ and CD8+ clones. By matching sequences to the repertoires of sorted unstimulated Treg and non-Treg cells, each alloreactive CD4+ clone was assigned a regulatory or non-regulatory origin. Drawn from immuneACCESS, this table holds only the in-frame rearrangements with V and J called that TCRdb kept. Clones are partly lost; checked studies trace under half to an unresolved V gene and leave the rest unexplained. The V and J calls and clone size were taken over from that table, and D and trimming were inferred from the DNA. The table for this sample lists approximately 120,000 clones; roughly 95% of them were counted only once. Around 0.16% of the sample belongs to the ten largest clones.

Overall study results and their limits: Greater diversity appeared to be present in unstimulated naive T cells than in memory T cells, and a substantial contribution to the alloresponse seemed to be made by naive cells. Among mappable alloreactive CD4+ clones, an average Treg-derived fraction of about 69% was observed with siplizumab, compared with 26.9% in control reactions. Because sequences at frequencies below about 10^-5 were poorly captured, only a minor fraction of alloreactive clones could be mapped back to unstimulated subsets. The suppressive function of proliferating Tregs from siplizumab cultures was not functionally confirmed. The cumulative frequency of alloreactive sequences that could be traced back to unstimulated CD4+ memory T cells was significantly reduced by siplizumab. Roughly 80-95% of proliferating CD4+ or CD8+ clones could not be assigned a naive or memory phenotype.

Sorted unstimulated T cells and proliferating T cells recovered from mixed lymphocyte reactions were subjected to TCRbeta CDR3 sequencing. Fresh whole blood from nine to eleven HLA-typed healthy donors was used to isolate PBMCs. To map where alloreactive clones came from, unstimulated CD4+ non-regulatory T cells were FACS-sorted. As concerns this clone: Its antigen is unknown. There are no base qualities to consult, and no much larger clone falls within one base. The sample holds other DNA sequences that translate to the same CDR3.

Recombination linked TRBV6-6 to TRBJ2-1; 10 central bases correspond to TRBD1. The source is a human donor in good health. What was sequenced was non-Treg CD4+ T cells sorted from blood. The intended sense of this specimen's cell subset or site label: FACS-sorted unstimulated CD4+ non-regulatory T cells. In nucleotides, the sequence is TGTGCCAGCAGGCGGGACAGGGGCGAATACAATGAGCAGTTCTTC. Protein translation: CASRRDRGEYNEQFF.